This TCR beta chain was identified in a study of T cells in Graves' hyperthyroidism and ophthalmopathy (dated by TCRdb to 2018 to 2020). A note on the overall study: To identify TCR V-J signatures that set the groups apart, the researchers used a discovery cohort of about a hundred patients, made up of 43 with Graves' ophthalmopathy and some 58 with stable Graves' hyperthyroidism. An independent validation cohort of about 19 hyperthyroidism patients and over 15 patients who later progressed to ophthalmopathy tested prospective prediction of ophthalmopathy. For training and testing, the 80 to 100 patients in the discovery cohort were randomly divided in a 7:3 ratio. The study also compared thyroid tissue and blood T-cell repertoires from about six Graves' hyperthyroidism patients. Once sampling was done, hyperthyroidism patients were given methimazole at a starting dose of 30 mg daily, whereas ophthalmopathy patients were given high-dose intravenous methylprednisolone. The paper describes TCR Vbeta CDR3 sequencing of around 130 peripheral blood samples, made up of 43 ophthalmopathy patients, 70 to 75 hyperthyroidism patients and 17 progressor patients.

Overall study results and their limits: Ophthalmopathy was separated from stable hyperthyroidism by a 13 V-J signature model, with around 88% sensitivity and around 81% specificity obtained in cross-validation and 80%/75% obtained in testing. In validation, the model predicted progression to ophthalmopathy a median of approximately 6.6 months before onset, with 70% to 71% sensitivity and about 75% specificity. Blood samples also contained most of the expanded thyroid clonotypes (frequency above 0.001), which suggests that blood repertoires may reflect thyroid immune responses. Sample size was not statistically predetermined, and blinding of investigators to group allocation was not performed.

Patients with uncontrolled infections, other autoimmune diseases, pregnancy or lactation were excluded. Diagnoses relied on clinical symptoms, serum thyroxine and TRAb, thyroid ultrasound and orbital computed tomography. Total RNA was extracted with Trizol reagent, and quality was checked on an Agilent 2100 Bioanalyzer. The TCR beta CDR3 regions were amplified from RNA transcripts. For the first round of RT-PCR on the TCR CDR3, the HTBI primer set was used together with the Qiagen OneStep RT-PCR kit. A second multiplex PCR round built the libraries, followed by size selection and purification. Libraries were sequenced paired-end with 100 bp reads on an Illumina HiSeq2000. The paper's data handling went like this. SOAPnuke was used to process the raw data, with reads discarded if the reads contained adapters or uncalled bases, had a mean Phred below 15, or lacked an exact constant-primer or identifier match. High-quality paired reads were merged with COPE v1.2.5, and unique nucleotide sequences were defined as clonotypes. Clonotypes were aligned to IMGT TRBV, TRBD and TRBJ reference segments using MiTCR v1.1. The analysis included only V-J combinations with a frequency above 0.0001, which together covered more than 99% of the repertoires. The TCS score was defined as the ratio of F50 (clonal expansion) to E x V (chaos), calculated using BLOSUM62-based TCRdist between CDR3 peptides within each V-J. Welch's t-statistics and random forest reduced roughly 500 V-J features to around 14, which were used in a naive Bayes classifier (R e1071). The Morisita-Horn index was used to measure how similar the thyroid and blood repertoires were. TCRdb reworked the public reads: Q25 trimming with fastp, MiXCR clone assembly, productive beta chains retained. Every entry covers one CDR3 protein and lists the most common genes and DNA from its rows. These V and J calls derive from TCRdb rather than the authors' analysis. A total of 500,000 to 650,000 distinct CDR3 sequences appear in this sample, 35% to 50% of them only once. The ten largest make up about two fifths of the sample.

Comments on this clonotype: This receptor's antigen is unknown. Qualities for individual bases were not recorded, and no much larger clone is one base off.

CDR1 and CDR2 are read off the germline V gene as SNHLY and FYNNEI. Measured from the cysteine to the phenylalanine, the CDR3 is 19 residues long. The retained sequence is limited to the CDR3, 57 bases, with the frame set at the first base. A distance of 27 bases separates the germline ends of V and J, which lose 6 bases and 3 bases respectively. The sequence was obtained from an adult woman with Graves' disease, either hyperthyroidism or ophthalmopathy (not recorded which). The sequenced material came from peripheral blood or thyroid tissue (not recorded which). The V and J genes are TRBV2 and TRBJ1-5, and possibly TRBD1, on 5 matching bases. In nucleotide form, the sequence is TGTGCCAGCAGCCTGACTAGCGGCCCAGGGAACACCAACAATCAGCCCCAGCATTTT. This translates into CASSLTSGPGNTNNQPQHF.